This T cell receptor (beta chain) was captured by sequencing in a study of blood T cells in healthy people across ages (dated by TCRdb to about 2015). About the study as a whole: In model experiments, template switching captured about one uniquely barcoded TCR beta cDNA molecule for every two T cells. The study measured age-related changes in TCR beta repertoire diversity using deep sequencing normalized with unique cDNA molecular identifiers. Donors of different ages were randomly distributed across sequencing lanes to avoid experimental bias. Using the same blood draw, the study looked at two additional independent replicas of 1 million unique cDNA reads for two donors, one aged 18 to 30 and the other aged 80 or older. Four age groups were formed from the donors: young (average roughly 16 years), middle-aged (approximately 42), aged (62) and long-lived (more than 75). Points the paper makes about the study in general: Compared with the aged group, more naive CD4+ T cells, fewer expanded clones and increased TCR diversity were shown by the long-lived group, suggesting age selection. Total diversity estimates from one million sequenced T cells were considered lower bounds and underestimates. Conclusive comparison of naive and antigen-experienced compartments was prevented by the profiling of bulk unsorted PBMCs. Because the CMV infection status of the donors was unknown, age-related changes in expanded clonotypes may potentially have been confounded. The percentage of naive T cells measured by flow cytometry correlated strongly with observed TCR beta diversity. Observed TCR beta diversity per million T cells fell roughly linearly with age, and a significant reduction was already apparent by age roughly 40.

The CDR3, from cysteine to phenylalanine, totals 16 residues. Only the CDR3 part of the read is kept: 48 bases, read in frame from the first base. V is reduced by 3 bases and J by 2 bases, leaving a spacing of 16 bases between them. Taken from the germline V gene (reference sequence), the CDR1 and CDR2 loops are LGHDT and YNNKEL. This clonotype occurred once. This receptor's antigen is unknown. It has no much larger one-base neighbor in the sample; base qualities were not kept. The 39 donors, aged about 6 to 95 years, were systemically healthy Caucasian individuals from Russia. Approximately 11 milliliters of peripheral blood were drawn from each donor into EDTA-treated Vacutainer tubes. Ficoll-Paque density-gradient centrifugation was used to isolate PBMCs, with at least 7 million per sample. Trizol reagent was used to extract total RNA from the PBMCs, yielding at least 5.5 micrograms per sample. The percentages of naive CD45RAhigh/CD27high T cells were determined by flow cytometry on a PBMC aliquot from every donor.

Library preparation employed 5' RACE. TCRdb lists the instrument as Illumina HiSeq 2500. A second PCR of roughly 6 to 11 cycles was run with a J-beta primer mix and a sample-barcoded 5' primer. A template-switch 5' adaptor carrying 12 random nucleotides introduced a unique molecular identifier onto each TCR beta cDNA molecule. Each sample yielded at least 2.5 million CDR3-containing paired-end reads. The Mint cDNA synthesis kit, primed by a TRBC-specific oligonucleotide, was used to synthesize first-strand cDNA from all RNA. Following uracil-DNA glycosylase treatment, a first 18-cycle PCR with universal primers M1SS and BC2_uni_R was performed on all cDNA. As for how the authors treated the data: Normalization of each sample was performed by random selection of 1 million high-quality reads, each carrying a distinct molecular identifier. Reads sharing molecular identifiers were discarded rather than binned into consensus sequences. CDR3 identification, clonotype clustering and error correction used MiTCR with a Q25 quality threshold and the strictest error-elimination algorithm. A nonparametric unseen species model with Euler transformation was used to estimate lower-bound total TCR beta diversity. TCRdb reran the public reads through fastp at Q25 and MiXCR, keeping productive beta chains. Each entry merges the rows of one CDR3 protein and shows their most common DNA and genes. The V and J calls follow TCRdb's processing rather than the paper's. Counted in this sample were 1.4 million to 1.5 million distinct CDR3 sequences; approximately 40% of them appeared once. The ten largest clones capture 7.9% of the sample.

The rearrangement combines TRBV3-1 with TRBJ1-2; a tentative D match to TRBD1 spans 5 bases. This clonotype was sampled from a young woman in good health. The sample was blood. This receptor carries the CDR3 CASSHSLGEPNYGYTF. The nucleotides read TGTGCCAGCAGCCACAGCTTAGGGGAGCCCAACTATGGCTACACCTTC.